The 14 T cell receptor beta chains given below trace back to one sample, sequenced in a study of blood T cell repertoires in COVID-19. The table came from immunoSEQ multiplex PCR; TCRdb's copy has only in-frame clones and leaves some out. The sample consists of around 45,000 clones, roughly 80% of them appearing once. The source material was peripheral blood. These receptors were obtained from a woman older than 75 with acute or convalescent COVID-19.

This sequence joins TRBV3-1 (or the pseudogene TRBV3-2) and TRBJ2-7, with TRBD1 matching 7 bases. The V gene's germline CDR1 is LGHDT and CDR2 YNNKEL (reference sequence). The CDR3 runs 13 residues. V gave up 8 bases and J gave up 1 base; unmatched junction bases: 5. In DNA, the CDR3 is TGTGCCAGCGGGGCCAGGGGGTCCTACGAGCAGTACTTC. This encodes CASGARGSYEQYF.

This clone appeared a single time. V gene TRBV19 combines with J gene TRBJ2-2; TRBD2 matches 8 bases. With V trimmed by 3 bases and J by 3 bases, 6 bases remained unmatched. The CDR3 has 16 amino acids. Germline CDR1 and CDR2: LNHDA and SQIVND (reference sequence). The CDR3 here is CASSIRSGRDTGELFF. CDR3 bases: TGTGCCAGTAGTATTCGCAGCGGGAGAGACACCGGGGAGCTGTTTTTT.

The chain couples TRBV7-2 to TRBJ1-6; D is uncertain. Germline values: CDR1 SGHTA, CDR2 FQGNSA. This CDR3 comprises 15 residues. V lost 4 bases to trimming and J lost 6 bases, with 13 bases between them. The chain's CDR3 is CASSSGLAANSPLHF. The CDR3 DNA is TGTGCCAGCAGCTCCGGACTGGCGGCTAATTCACCCCTCCACTTT.

V is TRBV11-3 and J is TRBJ2-1; TRBD2 agrees at 10 bases. V shed 5 bases and J 2 bases; nucleotides not matched to a gene: 3. The CDR3 is 15 residues long. The germline V gene has CDR1 SGHNT and CDR2 YENEEA. CDR3 region: CASSTSGNAYNEQFF. CDR3 nucleotide sequence: TGTGCCAGCAGCACTAGCGGGAACGCCTACAATGAGCAGTTCTTC. Full variable domain (missing parts from reference TRBV11-3 and TRBJ2-1): EAGVVQSPRYKIIEKKQPVAFWCNPISGHNTLYWYLQNLGQGPELLIRYENEEAVDDSQLPKDRFSAERLKGVDSTLKIQPAELGDSAVYLCASSTSGNAYNEQFFGPGTRLTVL.

The rearrangement uses TRBV11-3 and TRBJ2-1; TRBD2 matches 14 bases. The CDR3 length is 17 residues. Germline V gene lookup returns CDR1 SGHNT and CDR2 YENEEA. V lost 1 base and J lost 6; bases outside the gene matches: 5. The CDR3 sequence is CASSLAGTSGSGNEQFF. The DNA of the CDR3 is TGTGCCAGCAGCTTAGCCGGGACTAGCGGGAGTGGCAATGAGCAGTTCTTC. Filled out from reference TRBV11-3 and TRBJ2-1, the complete variable domain reads EAGVVQSPRYKIIEKKQPVAFWCNPISGHNTLYWYLQNLGQGPELLIRYENEEAVDDSQLPKDRFSAERLKGVDSTLKIQPAELGDSAVYLCASSLAGTSGSGNEQFFGPGTRLTVL.

The chain couples TRBV27 to TRBJ2-5; 8 bases line up with TRBD1. The CDR3 has 16 amino acids. Trimming removed 5 bases from V and 1 base from J; junction bases left unmatched: 9. Germline assignment: CDR1 MNHEY and CDR2 SMNVEV (reference sequence). The DNA of the CDR3 is TGTGCCAGCAGTCATCAGACCGGACAGGGCCAAGAGACCCAGTACTTC. It codes for CASSHQTGQGQETQYF.

The rearrangement uses TRBV5-1 and TRBJ2-1; D unresolved. V shed 4 bases and J shed 5 bases, with 10 bases lying between them. Germline-derived CDR1 and CDR2 are SGHRS and YFSETQ. The CDR3 is 13 amino acids. The CDR3 nucleotides read TGCGCCAGCAGCACGAGATTGGACAATGAGCAGTTCTTC. It yields the protein CASSTRLDNEQFF.

This clone occurred a few times. This chain links TRBV12-3 or TRBV12-4 with TRBJ1-1; 7 bases line up with TRBD1. This CDR3 comprises 13 residues. Germline trimming cut 3 bases from V and 5 bases from J; bases unmatched to any gene: 3. The CDR3 DNA sequence: TGTGCCAGCAGTTTTAACAGGGGAACTGAAGCTTTCTTT. This encodes CASSFNRGTEAFF.

The gene calls are TRBV5-1 and TRBJ2-1; TRBD2 agrees at 7 bases. V trimming: 2 bases; J trimming: 7 bases; junction bases outside the gene matches: 6. Germline CDR1 and CDR2: SGHRS and YFSETQ. The CDR3 consists of 14 residues. This CDR3 is CASSLGAGRNEQFF. The CDR3 nucleotides read TGCGCCAGCAGCTTAGGAGCGGGAAGGAATGAGCAGTTCTTC.

CDR3 residues: CSVGQGGGQPQHF. CDR3 in DNA: TGCAGCGTGGGACAGGGAGGGGGGCAGCCCCAGCATTTT. The rearrangement joins TRBV29-1 to TRBJ1-5; 9 bases match TRBD1. The CDR3 has 13 residues. CDR1 and CDR2 from the germline V gene are SQVTM and ANQGSEA. V lost 6 bases to trimming and J lost 7 bases; unmatched junction nucleotides: 7. Together with reference TRBV29-1 and TRBJ1-5, the CDR3 gives the full variable domain: SAVISQKPSRDICQRGTSLTIQCQVDSQVTMMFWYRQQPGQSLTLIATANQGSEATYESGFVIDKFPISRPNLTFSTLTVSNMSPEDSSIYLCSVGQGGGQPQHFGDGTRLSIL.

This chain links TRBV19 with TRBJ2-1; tentatively, D is TRBD2 (6 bases). The length of the CDR3 is 16 residues. Between the trimmed V and J ends, which lost 2 bases and 10 bases, there was a span of 21 bases. CDR1 and CDR2 from the germline V gene are LNHDA and SQIVND (reference sequence). CDR3 nucleotides: TGTGCCAGTAGTATATCGGGGGTAGACCCCAATCAGGAGCAGTTCTTC. This gives the protein CASSISGVDPNQEQFF.

This chain links TRBV7-2 with TRBJ2-1, with 15 nucleotides matching TRBD2. With V trimmed by 5 bases and J by 8 bases, 10 bases remained unmatched. Germline CDR1 and CDR2: SGHTA and FQGNSA. This CDR3 has 17 residues. The CDR3 here is CASSAGTSGRNRYEQFF. CDR3 nucleotide sequence: TGTGCCAGCAGCGCGGGGACTAGCGGGAGGAACCGGTATGAGCAGTTCTTC.

The chain links TRBV6-2 or TRBV6-3 to TRBJ2-5, with 9 nucleotides matching TRBD2. With V trimmed by 5 bases and J by 3 bases, 4 bases remained unmatched. Germline V lookup: CDR1 MNHEY, CDR2 SVGEGT. The CDR3 length is 14 residues. The CDR3 here is CASSGGGAKETQYF. The CDR3 DNA reads as TGTGCCAGCAGTGGCGGGGGGGCTAAAGAGACCCAGTACTTC.

This clone was seen a single time. The J gene is TRBJ1-2, the V gene TRBV5-1, with 10 bases fitting TRBD1. V shed 3 bases and J 7 bases; nucleotides not matched to a gene: 12. The germline gives CDR1 SGHRS, CDR2 YFSETQ. The CDR3 contains 16 residues. CDR3 protein: CASSSHRDRGSSGYTF. Written as DNA, the CDR3 is TGCGCCAGCAGCTCCCACCGGGACAGGGGTTCATCTGGCTACACCTTC.